This paragraph reports one T cell receptor beta chain. The antigen is not known. The sample belongs to a study of cytomegalovirus exposure and HLA in healthy donors. Germline values: CDR1 SEHNR, CDR2 FQNEAQ (reference sequence). This CDR3 comprises 16 residues. The V and J ends lost 5 bases and 5 bases, in that order; junction bases with no gene match: 11. Sequencing was performed with immunoSEQ multiplex PCR; in TCRdb, only in-frame clones are kept and a portion is missing. The data hold about 69,000 clones, with roughly 95% observed a single time. Findings and caveats of the study: It was approximately 150 TCR beta chains that were listed as cytomegalovirus-associated. First-cohort TCR clusters were later found to tend to co-occur in the 120 or so validation repertoires. For cytomegalovirus status, the classifier reportedly gave diagnoses with high specificity and sensitivity. Generally TCR sequences proved uncommon, though certain public TCRs appeared in numerous donors.

Sequencing was carried out using PBMCs. The V and J genes are TRBV7-9 and TRBJ2-5; 10 nucleotides align to TRBD2. This clonotype was obtained from a woman younger than 30 in good health and CMV-seropositive. This chain's CDR3 is CASSPTGLAVYETQYF. CDR3 bases: TGTGCCAGCAGCCCCACTGGACTAGCGGTTTACGAGACCCAGTACTTC.